Below are 10 T cell receptor beta chains sequenced from a single sample in a study of human thymus T cells. Thymus tissue was removed during corrective cardiac surgery. Some clones are missing from TCRdb's copy, which holds only in-frame ones; the method was immunoSEQ multiplex PCR. The sample gives tens of thousands of clones, just over 95% of which show up once; 0.025% to 0.035% is in the top ten. Sample: thymus tissue. All receptors come from a boy under two years old with a congenital heart defect but otherwise immunologically healthy.

The chain recombines TRBV14 with TRBJ1-2, with 8 nucleotides matching TRBD1. CDR3 size: 18 residues. Germline V lookup: CDR1 SGHDN, CDR2 FVKESK. Trimming at V came to 0 bases and at J to 8 bases, leaving 17 bases not matched to a gene. The DNA of the CDR3 is TGTGCCAGCAGCCAAGATTACCGACGTAGGGCAGGGGGCGACGGCTACACCTTC. It yields the protein CASSQDYRRRAGGDGYTF. The whole variable domain, filled in from reference TRBV14 and TRBJ1-2, reads EAGVTQFPSHSVIEKGQTVTLRCDPISGHDNLYWYRRVMGKEIKFLLHFVKESKQDESGMPNNRFLAERTGGTYSTLKVQPAELEDSGVYFCASSQDYRRRAGGDGYTFGSGTRLTVV.

The genes are TRBV7-2 and TRBJ1-2; a weak D match, TRBD1 (6 bases). The CDR3 contains 15 residues. Trimming shortened V by 6 bases and J by 2 bases, and 16 bases separated the two germline ends. CDR1 is SGHTA, CDR2 FQGNSA, per germline. This CDR3 is CASRRTGKPNYGYTF. The CDR3 nucleotides are TGTGCCAGCAGGCGCACAGGGAAACCGAACTATGGCTACACCTTC.

The chain combines TRBV10-3 with TRBJ1-2; TRBD1 agrees at 7 bases. The CDR3 length is 16 residues. Germline CDR1 and CDR2: ENHRY and SYGVKD. Unmatched junction bases numbered 15, after V lost 7 bases and J lost 4 bases. CDR3 coding DNA: TGTGCCATCACCCCTGGGGATAAGGACAGGTGCTATGGCTACACCTTC. The encoded protein is CAITPGDKDRCYGYTF.

The chain uses TRBV9 and TRBJ2-1, with D possibly TRBD2 on 5 matching bases. CDR1 and CDR2 from the germline V gene are SGDLS and YYNGEE. The CDR3 is made up of 14 amino acids. V shed 0 bases and J shed 13 bases, with 17 bases lying between them. CDR3 protein: CASSVAIPGGRQFF. DNA of the CDR3: TGTGCCAGCAGCGTAGCTATCCCCGGAGGTCGCCAGTTCTTC.

This rearrangement joins TRBV27 to TRBJ1-4; no clear D. The CDR3 spans 14 residues. V shed 5 bases and J shed 0 bases, with 7 bases lying between them. Germline CDR1 reads MNHEY; CDR2 reads SMNVEV (reference sequence). CDR3 sequence (DNA): TGTGCCAGCAGTCGGACCCCAACTAATGAAAAACTGTTTTTT. This translates into CASSRTPTNEKLFF.

This clone has a single count. V usage is TRBV5-1 and J usage is TRBJ2-3; no definite D call. CDR1 is SGHRS, CDR2 YFSETQ, per germline. The CDR3 has 12 residues. Trimming left V 5 bases short and J 2 bases short, with 6 bases between. The CDR3 coding sequence is TGCGCCAGCAGGGCATACACAGATACGCAGTATTTT. This sequence encodes CASRAYTDTQYF. The whole variable domain, remainder taken from reference TRBV5-1 and TRBJ2-3, is KAGVTQTPRYLIKTRGQQVTLSCSPISGHRSVSWYQQTPGQGLQFLFEYFSETQRNKGNFPGRFSGRQFSNSRSEMNVSTLELGDSALYLCASRAYTDTQYFGPGTRLTVL.

This chain connects TRBV28 to TRBJ2-7, with D possibly being TRBD1 or TRBD2 (6 bases each). Germline values: CDR1 MDHEN, CDR2 SYDVKM. This CDR3 has 15 amino acids. V gave up 6 bases and J gave up 4 bases, with 19 bases separating them. For the CDR3, the DNA is TGTGCCAGCAGGCCCTCCGGGGGCGGTTCATACGAGCAGTACTTC. Its translation: CASRPSGGGSYEQYF.

J is TRBJ1-6 and V is TRBV7-2, with 8 bases that match TRBD1. The CDR3 runs 16 residues. With V trimmed by 5 bases and J by 4 bases, 7 bases remained unmatched. Germline-derived CDR1 and CDR2 are SGHTA and FQGNSA. The chain's CDR3 is CASSPLTGAYNSPLHF. In DNA, the CDR3 is TGTGCCAGCAGCCCCCTGACAGGGGCATATAATTCACCCCTCCACTTT.

This rearrangement joins TRBV6-5 to TRBJ2-4; TRBD1 is a possible D gene (6 bases). The CDR3 has 14 residues. CDR1 is MNHEY, CDR2 SVGAGI, per germline. V was clipped by 5 bases and J by 2 bases, with 10 bases between them. The DNA for the CDR3 is TGTGCCAGCAGTCCGGACAGTTCCAAAAACATTCAGTACTTC. Residues: CASSPDSSKNIQYF.

The chain is built from TRBV2 and TRBJ2-5; TRBD1 matches at 8 bases. The trim removed 5 bases at V and 3 bases at J, leaving 14 bases unmatched. The germline V gene has CDR1 SNHLY and CDR2 FYNNEI. This CDR3 has 17 amino acids. CDR3 nucleotide sequence: TGTGCCAGCAGTCGGATGGTGGGTCAGGGGGCTGAAGAGACCCAGTACTTC. It codes for CASSRMVGQGAEETQYF.